This record looks at one T cell receptor beta chain sequence and its context. Its antigen is unidentified. Per the germline V gene, CDR1 is LNHNV and CDR2 is YYDKDF (reference sequence). Trimming shortened V by 0 bases and J by 4 bases, and 16 bases separated the two germline ends. The CDR3 is 16 amino acids. The sample comes from a study of CD8 T cells in ankylosing spondylitis. TCRdb reanalysed the 5' RACE reads using MiXCR and keeps one entry per CDR3 protein. Of 250,000 to 400,000 distinct CDR3 sequences in the sample, approximately 10% were seen once. Whole-study results and caveats: Disease-associated clones were reportedly significantly overrepresented in matched ankylosing spondylitis synovial fluid.

Sequenced: blood, either unsorted or a sorted T cell fraction (not recorded which). The chain links TRBV15 to TRBJ2-7; D not resolved. The TCR originated in a female donor with ankylosing spondylitis or in good health (not recorded which). The DNA of the CDR3 is TGTGCCACCAGCAGAGAGGTTGGCACCCTGTCTTACGAGCAGTACTTC. Translating gives CATSREVGTLSYEQYF.